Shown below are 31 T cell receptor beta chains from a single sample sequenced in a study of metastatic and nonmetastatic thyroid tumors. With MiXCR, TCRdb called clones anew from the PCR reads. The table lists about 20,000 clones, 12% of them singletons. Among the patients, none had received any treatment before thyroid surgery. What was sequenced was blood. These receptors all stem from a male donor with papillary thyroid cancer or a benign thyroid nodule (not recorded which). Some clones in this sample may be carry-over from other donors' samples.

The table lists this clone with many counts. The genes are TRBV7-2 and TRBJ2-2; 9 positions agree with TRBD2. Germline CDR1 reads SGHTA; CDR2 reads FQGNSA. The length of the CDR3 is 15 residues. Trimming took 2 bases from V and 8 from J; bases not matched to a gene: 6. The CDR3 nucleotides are TGTGCCAGCAGCTTACTGGGACTAGCATCAGGGGAGCTGTTTTTT. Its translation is CASSLLGLASGELFF.

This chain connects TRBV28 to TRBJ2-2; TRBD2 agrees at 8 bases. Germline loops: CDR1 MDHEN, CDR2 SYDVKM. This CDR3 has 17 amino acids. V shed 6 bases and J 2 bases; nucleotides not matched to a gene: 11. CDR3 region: CASRLTKVAGNTGELFF. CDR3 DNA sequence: TGTGCCAGCAGGTTGACTAAGGTAGCGGGAAACACCGGGGAGCTGTTTTTT.

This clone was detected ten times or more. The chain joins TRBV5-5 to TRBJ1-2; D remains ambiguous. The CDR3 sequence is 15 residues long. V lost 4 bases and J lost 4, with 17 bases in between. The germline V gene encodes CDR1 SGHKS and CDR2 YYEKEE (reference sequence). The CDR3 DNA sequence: TGTGCCAGCAGCCCTGATCCCTGGCCCGGCTATGGCTACACCTTC. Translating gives CASSPDPWPGYGYTF.

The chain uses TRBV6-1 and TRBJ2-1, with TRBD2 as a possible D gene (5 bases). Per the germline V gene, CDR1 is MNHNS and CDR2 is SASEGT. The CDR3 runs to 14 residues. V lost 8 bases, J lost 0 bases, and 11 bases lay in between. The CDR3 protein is CASWPADSYNEQFF. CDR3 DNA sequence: TGTGCCAGCTGGCCAGCGGACTCCTACAATGAGCAGTTCTTC.

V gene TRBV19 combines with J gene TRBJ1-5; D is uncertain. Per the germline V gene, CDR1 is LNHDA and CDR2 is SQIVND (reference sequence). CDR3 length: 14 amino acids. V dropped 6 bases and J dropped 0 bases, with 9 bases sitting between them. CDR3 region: CASRTWDSNQPQHF. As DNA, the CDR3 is TGTGCCAGTAGGACCTGGGATAGCAATCAGCCCCAGCATTTT.

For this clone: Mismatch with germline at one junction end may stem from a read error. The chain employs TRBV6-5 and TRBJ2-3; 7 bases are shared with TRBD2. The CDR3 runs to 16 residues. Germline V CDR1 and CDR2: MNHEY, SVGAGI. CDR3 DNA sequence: TGTGCCAGCAGTGACTCAGCGGGAACCTCCTCAGATACGCAGTATTTT. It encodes CASSDSAGTSSDTQYF.

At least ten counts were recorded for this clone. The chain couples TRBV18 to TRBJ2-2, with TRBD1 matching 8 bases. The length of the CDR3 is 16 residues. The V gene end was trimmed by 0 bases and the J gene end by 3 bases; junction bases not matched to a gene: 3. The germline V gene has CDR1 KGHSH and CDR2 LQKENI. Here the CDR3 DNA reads TGTGCCAGCTCACCACCGCAGGGGGCTTACACCGGGGAGCTGTTTTTT. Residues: CASSPPQGAYTGELFF.

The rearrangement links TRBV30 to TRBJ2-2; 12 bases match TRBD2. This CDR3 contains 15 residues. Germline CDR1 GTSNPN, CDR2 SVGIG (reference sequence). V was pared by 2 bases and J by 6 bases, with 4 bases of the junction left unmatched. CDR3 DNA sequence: TGTGCCTGGAGTAAGGGACTAGCGGGCCCCGGGGAGCTGTTTTTT. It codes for CAWSKGLAGPGELFF.

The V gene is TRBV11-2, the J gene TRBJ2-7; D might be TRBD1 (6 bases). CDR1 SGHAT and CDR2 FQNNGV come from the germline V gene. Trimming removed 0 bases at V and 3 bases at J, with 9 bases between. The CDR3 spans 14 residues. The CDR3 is CASSLEIRGYEQYF. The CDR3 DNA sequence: TGTGCCAGCAGCTTAGAAATCAGGGGCTACGAGCAGTACTTC.

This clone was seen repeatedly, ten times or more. CDR3 coding DNA: TGCAGTGCTAGATCACTAGCGGGAGGGCGTCCGGAGACCCAGTACTTC. Its translation: CSARSLAGGRPETQYF. The J gene is TRBJ2-5, the V gene TRBV20-1; 13 nucleotides agree with TRBD2. Germline loops: CDR1 DFQATT, CDR2 SNEGSKA (reference sequence). This CDR3 is 16 amino acids long. J was trimmed by 5 bases and V by 2 bases; bases with no gene match: 8.

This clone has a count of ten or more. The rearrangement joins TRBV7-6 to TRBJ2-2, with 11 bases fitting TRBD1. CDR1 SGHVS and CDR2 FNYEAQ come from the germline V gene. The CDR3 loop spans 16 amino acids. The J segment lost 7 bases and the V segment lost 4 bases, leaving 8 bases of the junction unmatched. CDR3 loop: CASSSRTGGYGGELFF. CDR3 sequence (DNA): TGTGCCAGCAGCTCCCGGACAGGGGGCTACGGCGGGGAGCTGTTTTTT.

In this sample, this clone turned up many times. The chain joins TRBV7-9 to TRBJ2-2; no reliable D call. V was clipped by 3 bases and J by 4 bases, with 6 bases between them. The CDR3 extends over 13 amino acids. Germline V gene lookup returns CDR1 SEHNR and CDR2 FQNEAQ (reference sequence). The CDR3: CASSFVRTGELFF. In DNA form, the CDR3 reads TGTGCCAGCAGCTTCGTCCGCACCGGGGAGCTGTTTTTT.

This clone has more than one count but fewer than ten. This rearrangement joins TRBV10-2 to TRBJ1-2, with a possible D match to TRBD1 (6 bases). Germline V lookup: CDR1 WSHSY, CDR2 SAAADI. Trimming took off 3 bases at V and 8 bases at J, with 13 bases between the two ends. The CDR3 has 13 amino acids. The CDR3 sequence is CASSEGGYGGYTF. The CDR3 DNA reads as TGCGCCAGCAGTGAAGGGGGGTACGGGGGCTACACCTTC.

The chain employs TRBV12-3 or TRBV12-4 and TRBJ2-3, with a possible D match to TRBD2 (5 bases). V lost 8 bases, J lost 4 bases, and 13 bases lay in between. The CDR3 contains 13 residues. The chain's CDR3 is CASGPVGADTQYF. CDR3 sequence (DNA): TGTGCCAGCGGTCCAGTCGGGGCAGATACGCAGTATTTT.

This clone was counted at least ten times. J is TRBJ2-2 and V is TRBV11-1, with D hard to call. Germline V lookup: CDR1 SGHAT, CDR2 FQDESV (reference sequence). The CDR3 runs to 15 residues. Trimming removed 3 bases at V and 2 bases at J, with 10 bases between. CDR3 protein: CASSFWADNTGELFF. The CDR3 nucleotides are TGTGCCAGCAGCTTCTGGGCCGACAACACCGGGGAGCTGTTTTTT.

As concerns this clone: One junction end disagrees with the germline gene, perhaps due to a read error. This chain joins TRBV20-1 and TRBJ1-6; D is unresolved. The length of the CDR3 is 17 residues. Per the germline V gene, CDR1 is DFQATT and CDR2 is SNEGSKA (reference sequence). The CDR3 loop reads CSASVLGGQKLNSPLHF. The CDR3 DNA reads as TGCAGTGCTAGTGTGCTTGGTGGTCAGAAACTAAATTCACCCCTCCACTTC.

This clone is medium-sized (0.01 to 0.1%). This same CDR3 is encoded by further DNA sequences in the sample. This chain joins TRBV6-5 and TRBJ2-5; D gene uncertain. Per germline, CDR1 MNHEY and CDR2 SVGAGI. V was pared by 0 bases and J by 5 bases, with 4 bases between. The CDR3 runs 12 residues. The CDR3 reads CASSYSKETQYF. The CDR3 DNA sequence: TGTGCCAGCAGTTACTCGAAGGAGACCCAGTACTTC.

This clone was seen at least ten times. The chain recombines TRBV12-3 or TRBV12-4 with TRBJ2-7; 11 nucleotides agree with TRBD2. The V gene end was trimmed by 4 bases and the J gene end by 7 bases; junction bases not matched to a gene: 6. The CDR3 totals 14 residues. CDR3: CASSYSGRGEEQYF. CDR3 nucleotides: TGTGCCAGCAGTTATAGCGGGAGGGGGGAGGAGCAGTACTTC.

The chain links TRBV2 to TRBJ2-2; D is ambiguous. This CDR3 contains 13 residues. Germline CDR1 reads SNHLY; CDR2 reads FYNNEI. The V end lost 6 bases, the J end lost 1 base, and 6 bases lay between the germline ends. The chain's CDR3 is CASRGMNTGELFF. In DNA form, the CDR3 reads TGTGCCAGCAGAGGGATGAACACCGGGGAGCTGTTTTTT.

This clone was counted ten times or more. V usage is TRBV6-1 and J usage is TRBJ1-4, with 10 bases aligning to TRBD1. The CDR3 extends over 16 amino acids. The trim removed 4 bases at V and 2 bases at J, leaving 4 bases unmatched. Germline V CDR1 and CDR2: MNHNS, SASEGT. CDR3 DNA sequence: TGTGCCAGCAGTGGGGACAGGGGCCGCACTAATGAAAAACTGTTTTTT. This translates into CASSGDRGRTNEKLFF.

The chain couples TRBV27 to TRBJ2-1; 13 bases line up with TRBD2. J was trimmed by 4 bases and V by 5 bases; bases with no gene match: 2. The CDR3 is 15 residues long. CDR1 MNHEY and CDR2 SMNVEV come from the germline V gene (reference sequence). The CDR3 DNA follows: TGTGCCAGCAGTGAGGGACTAGCGGGATACAATGAGCAGTTCTTC. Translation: CASSEGLAGYNEQFF.

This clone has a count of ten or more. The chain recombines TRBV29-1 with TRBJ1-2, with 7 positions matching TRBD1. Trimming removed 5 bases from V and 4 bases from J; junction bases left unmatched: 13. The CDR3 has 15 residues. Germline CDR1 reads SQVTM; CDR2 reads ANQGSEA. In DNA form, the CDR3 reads TGCAGCGTTCTAGGGGAGGGGGCCCCAATCTATGGCTACACCTTC. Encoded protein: CSVLGEGAPIYGYTF.

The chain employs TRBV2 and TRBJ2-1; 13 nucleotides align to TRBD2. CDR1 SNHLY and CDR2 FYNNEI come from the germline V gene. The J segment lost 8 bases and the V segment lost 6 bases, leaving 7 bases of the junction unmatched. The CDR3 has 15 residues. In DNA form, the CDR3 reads TGTGCCAGCAGGACCGGGACTAGCGGGAATCATGAGCAGTTCTTC. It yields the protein CASRTGTSGNHEQFF.

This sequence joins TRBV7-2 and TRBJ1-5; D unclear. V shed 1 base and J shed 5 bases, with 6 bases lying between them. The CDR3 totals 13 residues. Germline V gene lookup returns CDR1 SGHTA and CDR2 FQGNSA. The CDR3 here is CASSLVADQPQHF. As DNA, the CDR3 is TGTGCCAGCAGCTTAGTAGCGGATCAGCCCCAGCATTTT. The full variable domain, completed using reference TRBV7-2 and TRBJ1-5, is GAGVSQSPSNKVTEKGKDVELRCDPISGHTALYWYRQSLGQGLEFLIYFQGNSAPDKSGLPSDRFSAERTGGSVSTLTIQRTQQEDSAVYLCASSLVADQPQHFGDGTRLSIL.

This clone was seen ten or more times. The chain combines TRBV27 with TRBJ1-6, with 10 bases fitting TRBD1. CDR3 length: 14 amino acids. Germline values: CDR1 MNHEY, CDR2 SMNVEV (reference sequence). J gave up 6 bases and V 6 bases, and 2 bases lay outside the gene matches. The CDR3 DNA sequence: TGTGCCAGCAGGTGGGACAGGGGTAATTCACCCCTCCACTTT. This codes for CASRWDRGNSPLHF.

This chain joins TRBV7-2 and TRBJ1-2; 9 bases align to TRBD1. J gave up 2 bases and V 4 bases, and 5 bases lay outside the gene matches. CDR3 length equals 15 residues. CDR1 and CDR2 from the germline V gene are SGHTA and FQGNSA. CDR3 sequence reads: CASSSTGQGNYGYTF. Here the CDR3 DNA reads TGTGCCAGCAGCTCAACGGGACAGGGAAACTATGGCTACACCTTC.

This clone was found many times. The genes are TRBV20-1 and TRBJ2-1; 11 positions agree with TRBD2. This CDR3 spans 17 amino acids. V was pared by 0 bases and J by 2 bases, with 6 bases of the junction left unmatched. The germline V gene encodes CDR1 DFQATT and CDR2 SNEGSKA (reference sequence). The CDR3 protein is CSARDTTSGTAYNEQFF. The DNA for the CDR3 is TGCAGTGCTAGAGACACGACTAGCGGGACTGCCTACAATGAGCAGTTCTTC.

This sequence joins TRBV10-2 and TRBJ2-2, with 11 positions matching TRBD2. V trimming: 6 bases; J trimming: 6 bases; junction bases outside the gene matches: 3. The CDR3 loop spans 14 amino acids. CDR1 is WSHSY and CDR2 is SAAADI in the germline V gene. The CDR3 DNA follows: TGCGCCAGCAGAAATAGCGGGGGGGCCGGGGAGCTGTTTTTT. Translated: CASRNSGGAGELFF.

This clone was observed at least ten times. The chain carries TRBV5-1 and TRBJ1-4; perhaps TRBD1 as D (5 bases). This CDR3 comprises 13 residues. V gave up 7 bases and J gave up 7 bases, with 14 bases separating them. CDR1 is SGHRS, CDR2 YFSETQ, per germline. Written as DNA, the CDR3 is TGCGCCAGCTCTGGGGGTGTTCGTGAAAAACTGTTTTTT. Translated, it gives CASSGGVREKLFF.

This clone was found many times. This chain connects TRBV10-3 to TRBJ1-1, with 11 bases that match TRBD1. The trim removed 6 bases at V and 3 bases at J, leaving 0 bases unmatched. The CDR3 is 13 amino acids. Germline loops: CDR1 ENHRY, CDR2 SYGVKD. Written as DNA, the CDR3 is TGTGCCATCAGGGGACAGGGGGACACTGAAGCTTTCTTT. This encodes CAIRGQGDTEAFF.

CDR3 DNA sequence: TGTGCCTGGACCAAGACGGGGAGATTCTACACCTTC. It codes for CAWTKTGRFYTF. The J gene is TRBJ1-2, the V gene TRBV30; no reliable D call. CDR1 and CDR2 from the germline V gene are GTSNPN and SVGIG (reference sequence). There are 12 residues in the CDR3. The V gene lost 4 bases and the J gene lost 10 bases, with 16 bases spanning the gap.